These 16 T cell receptor beta chains originate from one sample sequenced in a study of CD8 T cells in Susac syndrome. Random-hexamer reverse transcription was applied to about 0.45 to 1 ug RNA. TCRdb analysed the immunoSEQ multiplex PCR reads with MiXCR anew, one entry per CDR3 protein. The sample consists of roughly 110,000 distinct CDR3 sequences, roughly 90% of them appearing once. Sequencing was performed on CD8+ T cells from PBMCs. The receptors were sampled from a human donor in good health.

J is TRBJ2-3 and V is TRBV27; 7 bases align to TRBD2. This CDR3 region has 15 residues. Trimming at V came to 7 bases and at J to 2 bases, leaving 9 bases not matched to a gene. CDR1 is MNHEY, CDR2 SMNVEV, per germline (reference sequence). The CDR3 sequence is CASTPWEGTTDTQYF. The CDR3 coding sequence is TGTGCCAGCACCCCATGGGAGGGAACCACAGATACGCAGTATTTT.

V usage is TRBV6-2 or TRBV6-3 and J usage is TRBJ1-1; a possible D gene is TRBD1 (6 bases). Germline-derived CDR1 and CDR2 are MNHEY and SVGEGT. V was cut by 2 bases and J by 5 bases, with 12 bases left in between. The CDR3 spans 14 residues. The CDR3: CASSYRGADTEAFF. The CDR3, as DNA: TGTGCCAGCAGTTACCGGGGGGCTGATACTGAAGCTTTCTTT.

The J gene is TRBJ1-1, the V gene TRBV9; 7 bases agree with TRBD1. V shed 5 bases and J 4 bases; nucleotides not matched to a gene: 8. Germline lookup yields CDR1 SGDLS and CDR2 YYNGEE. The CDR3 loop spans 14 amino acids. CDR3 sequence reads: CASRPDRAVTEAFF. The CDR3 nucleotides read TGTGCCAGCAGACCTGACAGGGCCGTCACTGAAGCTTTCTTT.

This chain links TRBV20-1 with TRBJ2-2; D call uncertain. The CDR3 runs to 16 residues. Germline V gene data show CDR1 as DFQATT and CDR2 as SNEGSKA (reference sequence). Trimming stripped 2 bases from V and 2 bases from J, with 15 bases between. The CDR3, as DNA: TGCAGTGCTAGATCCCCCCCCGACCCAAACACCGGGGAGCTGTTTTTT. This encodes CSARSPPDPNTGELFF.

The chain joins TRBV3-1 to TRBJ1-4; D perhaps matches TRBD1 (5 bases). The CDR3 covers 16 residues. The V gene lost 3 bases and the J gene lost 5 bases, with 16 bases spanning the gap. The germline V gene encodes CDR1 LGHDT and CDR2 YNNKEL (reference sequence). CDR3 amino acids: CASSHSDWGENEKLFF. The DNA of the CDR3 is TGTGCCAGCAGCCATTCGGATTGGGGGGAGAATGAAAAACTGTTTTTT.

CDR3 in amino acids: CASSSRRGPGTEAFF. The CDR3 DNA sequence: TGTGCCAGTAGTAGTAGGAGGGGGCCTGGCACTGAAGCTTTCTTT. V and J are TRBV19 and TRBJ1-1, with 7 bases fitting TRBD1. The germline CDR1 and CDR2 sequences are LNHDA and SQIVND (reference sequence). The CDR3 is 15 residues long. V shed 4 bases, J shed 4 bases, and the junction held 9 bases outside the gene matches. Filled out from reference TRBV19 and TRBJ1-1, the complete variable domain reads DGGITQSPKYLFRKEGQNVTLSCEQNLNHDAMYWYRQDPGQGLRLIYYSQIVNDFQKGDIAEGYSVSREKKESFPLTVTSAQKNPTAFYLCASSSRRGPGTEAFFGQGTRLTVV.

The V gene is TRBV7-2, the J gene TRBJ1-1, with D hard to call. Deletions cut 1 base from V and 5 bases from J, with 5 bases between. This CDR3 comprises 12 residues. The V gene's germline CDR1 is SGHTA and CDR2 FQGNSA. CDR3 in DNA: TGTGCCAGCAGCTTAGAGCGGACTGAAGCTTTCTTT. This gives the protein CASSLERTEAFF. The variable domain in full, completed from reference TRBV7-2 and TRBJ1-1, reads GAGVSQSPSNKVTEKGKDVELRCDPISGHTALYWYRQSLGQGLEFLIYFQGNSAPDKSGLPSDRFSAERTGGSVSTLTIQRTQQEDSAVYLCASSLERTEAFFGQGTRLTVV.

This clonotype came up once. V usage is TRBV7-9 and J usage is TRBJ1-2; 9 bases agree with TRBD1. The CDR3 is 14 residues long. V lost 5 bases, J lost 7 bases, and 8 bases stayed unmatched. Looked up from germline, CDR1 is SEHNR and CDR2 is FQNEAQ (reference sequence). The CDR3 DNA follows: TGTGCCAGCAGCCCTAGACAGGGGGTGACTGGCTACACCTTC. This translates into CASSPRQGVTGYTF. The variable domain in full, completed from reference TRBV7-9 and TRBJ1-2, reads DTGVSQNPRHKITKRGQNVTFRCDPISEHNRLYWYRQTLGQGPEFLTYFQNEAQLEKSRLLSDRFSAERPKGSFSTLEIQRTEQGDSAMYLCASSPRQGVTGYTFGSGTRLTVV.

CDR3 in DNA: TGCAGTGCGTTAGCGGGGGGGTCCACCGGGGAGCTGTTTTTT. Protein: CSALAGGSTGELFF. This rearrangement joins TRBV20-1 to TRBJ2-2; 11 bases map to TRBD2. Germline trimming cut 6 bases from V and 4 bases from J; bases unmatched to any gene: 4. Germline V CDR1 and CDR2: DFQATT, SNEGSKA (reference sequence). CDR3 length: 14 amino acids.

CDR3 nucleotide sequence: TGTGCCAGCAGCCCGCAGGGGACAGGGGAACCCCTCCACTTT. This codes for CASSPQGTGEPLHF. The rearrangement uses TRBV14 and TRBJ1-6; 10 positions match TRBD1. The CDR3 is 14 amino acids. Trimming at V came to 4 bases and at J to 12 bases, leaving 6 bases not matched to a gene. Germline CDR1 and CDR2: SGHDN and FVKESK.

The chain has TRBV3-1 and TRBJ1-1; D gene unclear. V gave up 2 bases and J gave up 3 bases, with 13 bases separating them. The CDR3 loop spans 15 amino acids. Germline V gene data show CDR1 as LGHDT and CDR2 as YNNKEL (reference sequence). The CDR3 sequence: CASSQPKAKDTEAFF. Here the CDR3 DNA reads TGTGCCAGCAGCCAACCGAAAGCCAAGGACACTGAAGCTTTCTTT.

V usage is TRBV6-6 and J usage is TRBJ1-5, with TRBD1 matching over 9 bases. Trimming at V came to 7 bases and at J to 4 bases, leaving 8 bases not matched to a gene. Germline loops: CDR1 MNHNY, CDR2 SVGAGI (reference sequence). This CDR3 region has 15 residues. The CDR3 is CASTRTGVGNQPQHF. The DNA of the CDR3 is TGTGCCAGCACTCGGACAGGGGTGGGAAATCAGCCCCAGCATTTT.

This rearrangement joins TRBV10-3 to TRBJ2-7; 7 bases map to TRBD2. Germline V gene lookup returns CDR1 ENHRY and CDR2 SYGVKD. This CDR3 has 17 amino acids. Trimming at V came to 4 bases and at J to 0 bases, leaving 12 bases not matched to a gene. The CDR3 DNA reads TGTGCCATCAGTGCCCGCGGGAGCCTATATGACTCCTACGAGCAGTACTTC. This gives the protein CAISARGSLYDSYEQYF.

This clonotype was picked up one time. The chain has TRBV5-1 and TRBJ2-7; 7 nucleotides agree with TRBD2. Germline trimming cut 4 bases from V and 4 bases from J; bases unmatched to any gene: 23. The CDR3 has 19 residues. Per germline, CDR1 SGHRS and CDR2 YFSETQ. The CDR3 region is CASSIGRPQVAGDYYEQYF. The CDR3 bases are TGCGCCAGCAGCATAGGGAGACCTCAGGTGGCGGGAGACTATTACGAGCAGTACTTC.

This rearrangement joins TRBV7-8 to TRBJ2-1; D unresolved. V lost 1 base, J lost 6 bases, and 16 bases lay in between. Germline loops: CDR1 SGHVS, CDR2 FQNEAQ. The CDR3 is 16 amino acids. CDR3 sequence reads: CASSLGSRLTPNEQFF. The CDR3, as DNA: TGTGCCAGCAGCTTAGGATCCAGGCTAACCCCCAATGAGCAGTTCTTC.

The rearrangement joins TRBV12-5 to TRBJ1-2; tentatively, D is TRBD1 (6 bases). Germline V gene sequence: CDR1 LGHNT, CDR2 FRNRAP. V shed 3 bases and J shed 7 bases, with 18 bases lying between them. The CDR3 extends over 15 amino acids. CDR3 DNA: TGTGCTAGTGGTTTAGGTCGCAGGGGAGTAGGTGGCTACACCTTC. Protein: CASGLGRRGVGGYTF.